The present T cell receptor (beta chain) was sequenced within a study of CD8 T cell repertoires and HIV-1 epitope variants. Study results and limitations: Some ten antigen-specific TCR beta clonotypes were found; about six seemed cross-reactive to variants.

Germline loops: CDR1 MDHEN, CDR2 SYDVKM. This CDR3 contains 17 residues. V was clipped by 6 bases and J by 5 bases, with 25 bases between them. Using immunoSEQ multiplex PCR, the repertoire was profiled, and TCRdb retains in-frame clones only, with some absent. The sample yields under 5,000 clones, about 70% seen once. Turning to this clone: Its antigen is not known.

This chain uses TRBV28 with TRBJ1-1, with D possibly matching TRBD1 (6 bases). This receptor was identified in a male donor with HIV. Sample: cultured CD8+ T cells derived from PBMCs. The CDR3 DNA is TGTGCCAGCAGCCCCCGGGGGATGGGGGCATCGAGAACTGAAGCTTTCTTT. Protein sequence: CASSPRGMGASRTEAFF.